This T cell receptor (beta chain) was identified during a study of T cells in Graves' hyperthyroidism and ophthalmopathy. Study overall: It was at initial diagnosis, before any treatment, that peripheral blood was collected.

The CDR3 runs 16 residues. V lost 6 bases to trimming and J lost 2 bases; unmatched junction nucleotides: 10. CDR1 and CDR2 from the germline V gene are MDHEN and SYDVKM. What was amplified from RNA transcripts were TCR beta CDR3 regions. HTBI primers drove first-round RT-PCR of the TCR CDR3. One entry per CDR3 protein, called by TCRdb with MiXCR from the multiplex PCR reads. The repertoire includes over 500,000 distinct CDR3 sequences, 15% to 20% of them detected once, and over 25% sits in the top ten. The count of this clonotype is one. Possible read error: a much larger clone is one base away. Source material: blood. The source of this sequence is a woman aged 25 to 39 with Graves' ophthalmopathy. This chain uses TRBV28 with TRBJ1-5, with 7 bases fitting TRBD1. Here the CDR3 reads CASRSGTVPGNQPQHF. The CDR3 DNA follows: TGTGCCAGCAGGAGCGGGACAGTTCCTGGCAATCAGCCCCAGCATTTT. The whole variable domain, filled in from reference TRBV28 and TRBJ1-5, reads DVKVTQSSRYLVKRTGEKVFLECVQDMDHENMFWYRQDPGLGLRLIYFSYDVKMKEKGDIPEGYSVSREKKERFSLILESASTNQTSMYLCASRSGTVPGNQPQHFGDGTRLSIL.